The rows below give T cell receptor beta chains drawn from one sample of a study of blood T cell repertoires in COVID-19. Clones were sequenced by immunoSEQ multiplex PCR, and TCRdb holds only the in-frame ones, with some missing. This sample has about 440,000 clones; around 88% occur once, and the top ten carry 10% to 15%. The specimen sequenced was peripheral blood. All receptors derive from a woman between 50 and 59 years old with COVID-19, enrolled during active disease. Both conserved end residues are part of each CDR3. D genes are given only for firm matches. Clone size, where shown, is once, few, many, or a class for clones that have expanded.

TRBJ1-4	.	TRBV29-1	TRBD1	TGCAGCGTTACACAGGGGGCAACTAATGAAAAACTGTTTTTT	CSVTQGATNEKLFF
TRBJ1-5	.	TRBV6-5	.	TGTGCCAGCAGGAAGCGGGGTTCTCATCAGCCCCAGCATTTT	CASRKRGSHQPQHF
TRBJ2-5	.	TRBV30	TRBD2	TGTGCCTGGAGTTTGGCGGGGGGGGAGACCCAGTACTTC	CAWSLAGGETQYF
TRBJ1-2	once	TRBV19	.	TGTGCCAGTAGTTCCGGGTCAATAGGTGGCTACACCTTC	CASSSGSIGGYTF
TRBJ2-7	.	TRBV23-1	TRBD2	TGCGCCAGCAGTCAATCGATCGGGCGGGAGAGGGTCAGGAAGTACTTC	CASSQSIGRERVRKYF
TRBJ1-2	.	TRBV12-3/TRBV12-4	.	TGTGCCAGCACCCTACTTGCGAACTATGGCTACACCTTC	CASTLLANYGYTF
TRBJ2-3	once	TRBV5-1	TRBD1	TGCGCCAGCAGCTTGGCCGGGGACAGGGGGACAGATACGCAGTATTTT	CASSLAGDRGTDTQYF
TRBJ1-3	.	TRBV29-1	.	TGCAGCGTTGAAGATGAGGACACCTCTGGAAACACCATATATTTT	CSVEDEDTSGNTIYF
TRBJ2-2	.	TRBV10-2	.	TGCGCCAGCAGGTTCAGAGGGAGAGGGGAGCTGTTTTTT	CASRFRGRGELFF
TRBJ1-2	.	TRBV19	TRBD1	TGTGCCAGCAGTACGGTTCGTGGACAGGGATATGGCTACACCTTC	CASSTVRGQGYGYTF
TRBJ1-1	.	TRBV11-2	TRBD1	TGTGCCAGCAGCCCAACAGGGGTCACTGAAGCTTTCTTT	CASSPTGVTEAFF
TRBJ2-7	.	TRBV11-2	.	TGTGCCAGCAGCTTAGGTATCGGGGGTCCACGGAATTACGAGCAGTACTTC	CASSLGIGGPRNYEQYF
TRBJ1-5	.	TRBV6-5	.	TGTGCCAGCAGCTGGGGCGTGGAACAGCCCCAGCATTTT	CASSWGVEQPQHF
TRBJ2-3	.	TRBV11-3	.	TGTGCCAGCAGCTGGGCGGGGCGGACCACAGATACGCAGTATTTT	CASSWAGRTTDTQYF
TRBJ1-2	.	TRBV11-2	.	TGTGCCAGCAGCTTAGGTGGGCACCTCTATGGCTACACCTTC	CASSLGGHLYGYTF
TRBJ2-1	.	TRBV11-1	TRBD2	TGTGCCAGCAGCTGGTTGTCTAGCGGCTACAATGAGCAGTTCTTC	CASSWLSSGYNEQFF
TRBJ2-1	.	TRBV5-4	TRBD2	TGTGCCAGCAGCTACGAGCGGGGGGGAGAATACAATGAGCAGTTCTTC	CASSYERGGEYNEQFF
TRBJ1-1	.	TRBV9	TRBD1	TGTGCCAGCAGCGTAGATGGGACAGACGAAGCTTTCTTT	CASSVDGTDEAFF
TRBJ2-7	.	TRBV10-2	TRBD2	TGCGCCAGCAGTGTGGCGGGGGGCGAGCAGTACTTC	CASSVAGGEQYF
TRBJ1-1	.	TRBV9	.	TGTGCCAGCAGCGTGTCACCCGCAGGAGCTTTCTTT	CASSVSPAGAFF
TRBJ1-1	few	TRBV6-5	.	TGTGCCAGCAGTTACTCAGGGGATAACACTGAAGCTTTCTTT	CASSYSGDNTEAFF
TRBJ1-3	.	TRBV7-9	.	TGTGCCAGCAGCCCAAGCAGCGTAAACACCATATATTTT	CASSPSSVNTIYF
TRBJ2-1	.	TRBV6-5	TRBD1	TGTGCCAGCAGCCAGGACAGGGGCTCCTACAATGAGCAGTTCTTC	CASSQDRGSYNEQFF
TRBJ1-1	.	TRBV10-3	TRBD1	TGTGCCATCCGGGACAGGGTCACGGACACTGAAGCTTTCTTT	CAIRDRVTDTEAFF
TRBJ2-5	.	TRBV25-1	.	TGTGCCAGCAGTGAATATGAGAGGGGGGGAGAGACCCAGTACTTC	CASSEYERGGETQYF
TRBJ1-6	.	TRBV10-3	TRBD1	TGTGCCATCAGTGCCGGGGACAGCTTGTCACCCCTCCACTTT	CAISAGDSLSPLHF
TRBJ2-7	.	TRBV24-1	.	TGTGCCACCCGAGGCGATTCCTACGAGCAGTACTTC	CATRGDSYEQYF
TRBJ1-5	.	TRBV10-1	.	TGCGCCAGCAGTGAGTCGCGGGGTTATGAGGATAATAGCAATCAGCCCCAGCATTTT	CASSESRGYEDNSNQPQHF
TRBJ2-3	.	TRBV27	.	TGTGCCAGCAGTTCTCGCGGCTTCGGGGCAGATACGCAGTATTTT	CASSSRGFGADTQYF